This T cell receptor beta chain comes out of a study of T cell responses to AZD1222 COVID-19 vaccine. J was trimmed by 2 bases and V by 2 bases; bases with no gene match: 2. The germline CDR1 and CDR2 sequences are SGHAT and FQNNGV. This CDR3 is built from 15 residues. Study results and limitations: Close to half of spike-specific TCRs reportedly recognize unmutated variant regions. Donors were largely white British and mainly female; clonal diversity was possibly underestimated. Two AZD1222 administrations were followed by greater Spike-specific TCR breadth and depth. Repertoires were obtained only post-peak T cell response.

As concerns this clone: Its antigen remains unknown.

The repertoire was sequenced with immunoSEQ multiplex PCR; TCRdb's copy has only in-frame clones and lacks some. There are some 87,000 clones in the sample; around 91% occur only once, and 4% to 6% lies in the top ten. The chain carries TRBV11-2 and TRBJ2-1, with 8 positions matching TRBD2. This sample comprised peripheral blood, obtained on day 0 of MenACWY control vaccination. This TCR was sampled from an adult in good health. CDR3: CASSLIAGPYNEQFF. CDR3 bases: TGTGCCAGCAGCTTAATAGCGGGACCCTACAATGAGCAGTTCTTC.